This TCR beta chain was sequenced during a study of blood T cell repertoires in COVID-19. The overall study: From T cells, B-cell-depleted T cells, or PBMCs came the material, which was cDNA or gDNA.

This CDR3 comprises 20 residues. After removal of 11 bases from V and 0 bases from J, the junction contained 21 bases not matched to a gene. The germline gives CDR1 SNHLY, CDR2 FYNNEI. TCRdb's table, derived via immunoSEQ multiplex PCR, lists solely in-frame clones and lacks some. In the table there are more than 300,000 clones, less than 90% of which are singletons. All enrollees were about 18 to 89 years old and from some 24 US areas. The rearrangement uses TRBV2 and TRBJ1-6; 8 nucleotides agree with TRBD1. Sequencing was carried out using PBMCs or T cells enriched from blood (not recorded which). This receptor was identified in a woman between 50 and 59 years old who had recovered from COVID-19. DNA for the CDR3: TGTGCCGGCTGCGCGCAGGGGGCGGTAAAGGGGACCTCCTATAATTCACCCCTCCACTTT. Protein product: CAGCAQGAVKGTSYNSPLHF.